This T cell receptor beta chain was identified during a study of T cells after yellow fever vaccination. Via MiXCR, TCRdb re-called the 5' RACE reads, giving one row per CDR3 protein. The data contain some 300,000 distinct CDR3 sequences, roughly 3.5% of them singletons. Whole-study findings and limits: A weaker but faster secondary response was observed, peaking on day 5 versus 15.

This clonotype was recorded many times. What it recognizes is unknown. Germline loops: CDR1 SGHRS, CDR2 YFSETQ. The CDR3 loop spans 17 amino acids. The ends lost 7 bases at V and 4 bases at J; junction bases unmatched: 14. The receptor comes from a man aged 18 to 29 who received the YFV17D yellow fever vaccine. The V gene is TRBV5-1, the J gene TRBJ1-1, with 12 positions matching TRBD1. The material sequenced was PBMCs, taken on the day of the yellow fever booster vaccination. CDR3 sequence (DNA): TGCGCCAGCGACAATAATCCGGGACAGGGGGCGGGCACTGAAGCTTTCTTT. This encodes CASDNNPGQGAGTEAFF.